This T cell receptor beta chain was documented in a study of blood T cell repertoires in COVID-19 (TCRdb year 2020). About the study as a whole: Samples covering the acute and convalescent phases of COVID-19 were provided by collaborators in the United States, Italy and Spain. The material from the prospective study consisted of cDNA or gDNA derived from T cells, B-cell-depleted T cells, or PBMCs. Subjects who had been exposed to COVID-19, were actively infected with it, or had recovered from it provided the deeply sampled blood TCRbeta repertoires that made up the dataset. Samples came from the ongoing ImmuneRACE study (first 160 participants) plus 1,254 subjects from 6 global collaborators. The repertoires were released in a freely available public database meant as a resource for research on the immune response to SARS-CoV-2. HLA class I and class II types, where available, came from metadata supplied by the sample provider rather than from assay-based typing. The sample metadata nearly always contained a de-identified subject ID, COVID-19 status, age in years and sex.

Whole blood was collected in K2EDTA tubes by collaborating institutions according to the institutions' own protocols. For TCRbeta analysis, collaborator samples were shipped as frozen whole blood, as isolated PBMCs, or as DNA extracted from either sample type. At the junction V is shortened by 0 bases and J by 2 bases, with 8 bases in between. The CDR3 has 14 amino acids, counting the end cysteine and phenylalanine. Only the CDR3 part of the read is kept: 42 bases, read in frame from the first base. Looking up the germline V gene yields CDR1 SGHRS and CDR2 YFSETQ. Here is what the overall study found, with its caveats: The amount of clinical and demographic metadata varied by source and participant and was provided uncurated.

TCRbeta CDR3 regions were amplified from genomic DNA by means of the immunoSEQ Assay, a bias-controlled multiplex PCR. Under the source paper's analysis protocol: Nucleated cell counts per sample were estimated from amplification of reference gene primers within the assay. To quantify the absolute abundance of each unique TCRbeta CDR3 rearrangement, sequence reads were collapsed and filtered. For each sample, productive Simpson clonality was calculated as the square root of Simpson's diversity index over productive rearrangements. TCRdb holds this immuneACCESS table with in-frame rearrangements only. Some clones are missing; in checked studies, unresolved V genes explain under half, and the rest has no known cause. V, J and clone size were drawn from that table, and D and trimming were deduced from the DNA. This sample comprises 250,000 or so clones, over 80% of them detected only once. The ten most abundant clones make up 5.5% to 7.5% of the sample.

A remark on this clone: No antigen is known for it. No base quality values were provided; no much bigger clone lies one nucleotide off.

The rearranged segments are TRBV5-1 and TRBJ1-1; a confident D gene designation cannot be given. Sequencing input: peripheral blood. The TCR was taken from a woman aged 55-69 years with active or convalescent COVID-19. The nucleotide sequence reads TGCGCCAGCAGCTTGGTGGAGGGAAACACTGAAGCTTTCTTT. Its translation reads: CASSLVEGNTEAFF.